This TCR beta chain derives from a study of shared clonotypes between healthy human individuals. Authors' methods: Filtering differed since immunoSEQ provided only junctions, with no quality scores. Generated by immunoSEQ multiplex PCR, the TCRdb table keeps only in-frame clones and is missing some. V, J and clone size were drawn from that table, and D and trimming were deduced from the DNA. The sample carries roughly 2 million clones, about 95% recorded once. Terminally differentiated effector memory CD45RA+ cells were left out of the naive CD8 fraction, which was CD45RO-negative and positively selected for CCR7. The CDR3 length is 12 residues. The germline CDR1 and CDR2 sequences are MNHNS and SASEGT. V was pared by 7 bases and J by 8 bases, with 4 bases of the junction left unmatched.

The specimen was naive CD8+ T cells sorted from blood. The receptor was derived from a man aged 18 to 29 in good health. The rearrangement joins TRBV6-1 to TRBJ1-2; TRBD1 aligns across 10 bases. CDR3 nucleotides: TGTGCCAGCACGGGACAGGGGATCGGCTACACCTTC. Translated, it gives CASTGQGIGYTF.